This TCR beta chain was captured in a study of T-cell memory formation after mild COVID-19. This clonotype was seen many times. What it binds is unknown. TCRdb reprocessed the 5' RACE reads via MiXCR and lists one record per CDR3 protein. The sample records 100,000 to 150,000 distinct CDR3 sequences, about 5.9% being singletons. This CDR3 comprises 15 residues. Germline lookup yields CDR1 SGHAT and CDR2 FQNNGV. V lost 3 bases, J lost 4 bases, and 10 bases lay in between. Study findings and constraints: Shrinking CD4+ clones resided mostly in CM and EM, and CD8+ ones in EMRA.

The sequenced material came from PBMCs or a T cell subset sorted from them (not recorded which). V and J are TRBV11-2 and TRBJ1-6; D remains ambiguous. The receptor was isolated from an adult woman who had mild COVID-19 (a few samples of this study predate the infection). Cell type and time point are not known. The chain's CDR3 is CASSFWTDYNSPLHF. The CDR3 nucleotides are TGTGCCAGCAGCTTCTGGACGGATTATAATTCACCCCTCCACTTT.